These 32 T cell receptor beta chains were sequenced from one sample in a study of T cell changes during pregnancy in multiple sclerosis. The protocol was immunoSEQ multiplex PCR, while the TCRdb copy is restricted to in-frame clones and leaves out a portion. The table has approximately 44,000 clones, just under 95% seen once. Sequenced material: CD4+ T cells from peripheral blood mononuclear cells, taken in the third trimester of pregnancy. These receptor sequences come from a female donor with multiple sclerosis, enrolled in a pregnancy study.

This CDR3 reads CASSYLGTGNYGYTF. DNA for the CDR3: TGTGCCAGCAGCTACCTAGGGACAGGCAACTATGGCTACACCTTC. The chain employs TRBV6-5 and TRBJ1-2; 8 nucleotides match TRBD1. V gave up 6 bases and J gave up 2 bases; unmatched junction bases: 8. Germline loops: CDR1 MNHEY, CDR2 SVGAGI. The CDR3 covers 15 residues.

V and J are TRBV14 and TRBJ1-1; maybe TRBD1 (5 bases). CDR1 and CDR2 (germline): SGHDN, FVKESK. Trimming shortened V by 3 bases and J by 0 bases, and 5 bases separated the two germline ends. This CDR3 contains 13 residues. The CDR3 is CASSQDMNTEAFF. DNA for the CDR3: TGTGCCAGCAGCCAGGACATGAACACTGAAGCTTTCTTT. Combining the CDR3 with reference TRBV14 and TRBJ1-1 gives the whole variable domain EAGVTQFPSHSVIEKGQTVTLRCDPISGHDNLYWYRRVMGKEIKFLLHFVKESKQDESGMPNNRFLAERTGGTYSTLKVQPAELEDSGVYFCASSQDMNTEAFFGQGTRLTVV.

The genes are TRBV10-3 and TRBJ1-4, with D unresolved. The ends were cut back, 5 bases at V and 8 bases at J, with 9 bases in the middle. This CDR3 comprises 12 residues. Per germline, CDR1 ENHRY and CDR2 SYGVKD. This CDR3 is CAISPDGEKLFF. The CDR3 nucleotides are TGTGCCATCAGTCCAGACGGGGAAAAACTGTTTTTT.

This chain connects TRBV5-6 to TRBJ2-1; 10 nucleotides agree with TRBD1. The CDR3 is 15 residues long. Trimming removed 4 bases from V and 9 bases from J; junction bases left unmatched: 10. In germline, CDR1 is SGHDT, CDR2 YYEEEE. CDR3 nucleotide sequence: TGTGCCAGCAGCACGCCGGGACAGGGGATTTCTGAGCAGTTCTTC. It codes for CASSTPGQGISEQFF.

V is TRBV6-6 and J is TRBJ1-4; TRBD1 is a possible D gene (5 bases). CDR3 length: 14 amino acids. The V and J ends lost 11 bases and 0 bases respectively, with 13 bases between them. Germline loops: CDR1 MNHNY, CDR2 SVGAGI (reference sequence). The CDR3 sequence is CAARGPATNEKLFF. As DNA, the CDR3 is TGTGCCGCAAGGGGCCCAGCAACTAATGAAAAACTGTTTTTT.

The CDR3 reads CASSPRVNNAIHAEQYF. DNA of the CDR3: TGTGCCAGCAGCCCCCGGGTCAACAACGCCATCCACGCCGAGCAGTACTTC. The chain links TRBV14 to TRBJ2-7; D is unclear. Germline loops: CDR1 SGHDN, CDR2 FVKESK. Trimming removed 4 bases from V and 6 bases from J, with 25 bases in between. There are 17 residues in the CDR3.

The gene calls are TRBV5-1 and TRBJ1-4; 8 nucleotides match TRBD1. V dropped 2 bases and J dropped 4; count of bases not matched to a gene: 4. Germline V CDR1 and CDR2: SGHRS, YFSETQ. This CDR3 contains 15 residues. The CDR3 region has the DNA TGCGCCAGCAGCTTTGGACAGGGAGGTAATGAAAAACTGTTTTTT. Translating gives CASSFGQGGNEKLFF.

V is TRBV7-2 and J is TRBJ2-1; 8 bases fit TRBD1. Trimming removed 4 bases from V and 5 bases from J; junction bases left unmatched: 10. CDR1 and CDR2 from the germline V gene are SGHTA and FQGNSA. CDR3 size: 16 residues. Written as DNA, the CDR3 is TGTGCCAGCAGCTCACAACAGGGGGTTACACACAATGAGCAGTTCTTC. As protein: CASSSQQGVTHNEQFF.

The V gene is TRBV5-1, the J gene TRBJ1-1, with D tentatively TRBD1 (6 bases). Deletions cut 2 bases from V and 2 bases from J, with 16 bases between. This CDR3 spans 16 amino acids. Germline V lookup: CDR1 SGHRS, CDR2 YFSETQ. In nucleotides, the CDR3 is TGCGCCAGCAGCTTCTCCCCCGGGACACAAAACACTGAAGCTTTCTTT. Its translation is CASSFSPGTQNTEAFF.

This clone was detected once. The CDR3 DNA reads TGTGCCAGCAGTTTGGACAGGCGTGAGACCCAGTACTTC. This codes for CASSLDRRETQYF. The chain employs TRBV7-3 and TRBJ2-5; 7 nucleotides match TRBD1. The CDR3 is 13 residues long. Losses at the gene ends were 6 bases for V and 5 bases for J; bases not matched to a gene: 6. Looked up from germline, CDR1 is SGHTA and CDR2 is FQGTGA.

V gene TRBV7-9 combines with J gene TRBJ2-2; D is ambiguous. This CDR3 comprises 14 residues. V gave up 5 bases and J gave up 3 bases, with 10 bases separating them. In germline, CDR1 is SEHNR, CDR2 FQNEAQ (reference sequence). This CDR3 reads CASSPGLDTGELFF. Here the CDR3 DNA reads TGTGCCAGCAGCCCAGGCCTCGACACCGGGGAGCTGTTTTTT.

The chain recombines TRBV9 with TRBJ2-1, with D maybe TRBD2 (6 bases). The CDR3 has 18 residues. In germline, CDR1 is SGDLS, CDR2 YYNGEE. V lost 0 bases and J 8 bases, leaving 24 bases between the germline ends. The CDR3 sequence is CASSVASQRAISLDEQFF. The DNA for the CDR3 is TGTGCCAGCAGCGTAGCTTCCCAGCGGGCGATCTCTCTCGATGAGCAGTTCTTC.

The chain recombines TRBV5-1 with TRBJ2-3, with D possibly TRBD1 on 6 matching bases. The CDR3 is 16 amino acids. Germline V lookup: CDR1 SGHRS, CDR2 YFSETQ. V lost 0 bases, J lost 1 base, and 12 bases lay in between. As DNA, the CDR3 is TGCGCCAGCAGCTTGGTGGGCAGGGGTGGCACAGATACGCAGTATTTT. Residues: CASSLVGRGGTDTQYF.

This chain links TRBV19 with TRBJ1-1; 8 positions match TRBD1. V was pared by 8 bases and J by 5 bases, with 1 base of the junction left unmatched. This CDR3 has 11 amino acids. Germline V lookup: CDR1 LNHDA, CDR2 SQIVND (reference sequence). The CDR3 spells CASYRGTEAFF. The DNA of the CDR3 is TGTGCCAGTTACAGGGGGACTGAAGCTTTCTTT.

This sequence joins TRBV2 and TRBJ1-1; TRBD1 aligns across 9 bases. The CDR3 runs to 14 residues. From germline, CDR1 is SNHLY and CDR2 FYNNEI. Trimming at V came to 6 bases and at J to 6 bases, leaving 8 bases not matched to a gene. Written as DNA, the CDR3 is TGTGCCAGCAGCCCCGGGACAGGGTTATCTGAAGCTTTCTTT. It translates to CASSPGTGLSEAFF.

The chain combines TRBV7-9 with TRBJ2-5; D may be TRBD2 (6 bases). This CDR3 has 14 residues. CDR1 is SEHNR, CDR2 FQNEAQ, per germline (reference sequence). The ends were cut back, 5 bases at V and 0 bases at J, with 10 bases in the middle. CDR3 amino acids: CASSQRAYQETQYF. The CDR3 nucleotides are TGTGCCAGCAGCCAGCGGGCCTACCAAGAGACCCAGTACTTC.

This clone has only one observation. The chain recombines TRBV7-9 with TRBJ1-1; TRBD1 matches at 9 bases. Germline V CDR1 and CDR2: SEHNR, FQNEAQ (reference sequence). V shed 5 bases and J 8 bases; nucleotides not matched to a gene: 3. The CDR3 extends over 12 amino acids. CDR3 DNA: TGTGCCAGCAGCAACAGGGGGCTGGAAGCTTTCTTT. It specifies CASSNRGLEAFF.

V and J are TRBV4-3 and TRBJ2-5, with 12 bases identical to TRBD2. Germline V lookup: CDR1 LGHNA, CDR2 YSLEER. CDR3 length equals 19 residues. Losses at the gene ends were 0 bases for V and 5 bases for J; bases not matched to a gene: 13. The chain's CDR3 is CASSQDWSSGRARSETQYF. The CDR3 DNA follows: TGCGCCAGCAGCCAAGACTGGTCTAGCGGGAGGGCCCGTTCCGAGACCCAGTACTTC.

The chain joins TRBV10-2 to TRBJ2-7, with D possibly matching TRBD1 (7 bases). The CDR3 is 15 residues long. The germline gives CDR1 WSHSY, CDR2 SAAADI. V gave up 6 bases and J gave up 5 bases, with 20 bases separating them. In DNA, the CDR3 is TGCGCCAGCAGGGGTCGGGGGACAGTCACCGACGAGCAGTACTTC. Its translation is CASRGRGTVTDEQYF.

The chain combines TRBV7-2 with TRBJ2-3; D is perhaps TRBD1 (6 bases). This CDR3 has 14 amino acids. The germline gives CDR1 SGHTA, CDR2 FQGNSA. Trimming shortened V by 5 bases and J by 3 bases, and 12 bases separated the two germline ends. CDR3 coding DNA: TGTGCCAGCAGCCAACAGGGAAGTACAGATACGCAGTATTTT. Translation gives CASSQQGSTDTQYF. Together with reference TRBV7-2 and TRBJ2-3, the CDR3 gives the full variable domain: GAGVSQSPSNKVTEKGKDVELRCDPISGHTALYWYRQSLGQGLEFLIYFQGNSAPDKSGLPSDRFSAERTGGSVSTLTIQRTQQEDSAVYLCASSQQGSTDTQYFGPGTRLTVL.

The V call is TRBV11-3, the J call TRBJ2-7; 8 bases match TRBD2. Trimming at V came to 8 bases and at J to 4 bases, leaving 13 bases not matched to a gene. This CDR3 is 15 amino acids long. Germline V gene data show CDR1 as SGHNT and CDR2 as YENEEA. The CDR3 here is CASSPFAGGPYEQYF. The CDR3 nucleotides read TGTGCCAGCTCCCCATTCGCGGGAGGACCGTACGAGCAGTACTTC. Full variable domain (remainder filled in from reference TRBV11-3 and TRBJ2-7): EAGVVQSPRYKIIEKKQPVAFWCNPISGHNTLYWYLQNLGQGPELLIRYENEEAVDDSQLPKDRFSAERLKGVDSTLKIQPAELGDSAVYLCASSPFAGGPYEQYFGPGTRLTVT.

This CDR3 reads CASSQEFDRPRSPLHF. The CDR3 DNA is TGCGCCAGCAGCCAAGAATTTGACAGGCCTCGTTCACCCCTCCACTTT. This chain uses TRBV4-1 with TRBJ1-6; a possible D gene is TRBD1 (6 bases). CDR1 MGHRA and CDR2 YSYEKL come from the germline V gene. The CDR3 spans 16 residues. V lost 0 bases to trimming and J lost 9 bases, with 15 bases between them.

This chain links TRBV11-3 with TRBJ2-2; a possible D gene is TRBD2 (5 bases). Germline CDR1 SGHNT, CDR2 YENEEA. The CDR3 has 14 amino acids. Trimming removed 5 bases from V and 5 bases from J, with 12 bases in between. The CDR3 loop is CASSVISGTGELFF. For the CDR3, the DNA is TGTGCCAGCAGCGTAATATCGGGGACCGGGGAGCTGTTTTTT.

The chain uses TRBV28 and TRBJ2-7; D not certain. Per germline, CDR1 MDHEN and CDR2 SYDVKM. This CDR3 region has 13 residues. Trimming stripped 5 bases from V and 2 bases from J, with 10 bases between. Here the CDR3 DNA reads TGTGCCAGCAGTATTCAGACAACCTACGAGCAGTACTTC. It is translated as CASSIQTTYEQYF.

This sequence joins TRBV11-2 and TRBJ1-2; no clear D. The CDR3 has 15 residues. Germline lookup yields CDR1 SGHAT and CDR2 FQNNGV. With 0 bases removed from V and 8 bases from J, the gap between germline ends came to 16 bases. CDR3 in DNA: TGTGCCAGCAGCTTAGATCCTGGGAGTATTGGAGGCTACACCTTC. This translates into CASSLDPGSIGGYTF.

The chain links TRBV6-5 to TRBJ1-1; no definite D call. V was pared by 7 bases and J by 1 base, with 4 bases between. The CDR3 is made up of 11 amino acids. Germline CDR1 MNHEY, CDR2 SVGAGI. Here the CDR3 reads CASIRNTEAFF. In DNA, the CDR3 is TGTGCCAGCATTCGGAACACTGAAGCTTTCTTT.

The rearrangement uses TRBV13 and TRBJ2-7, with TRBD2 matching 7 bases. J gave up 3 bases and V 3 bases, and 5 bases lay outside the gene matches. This CDR3 contains 14 residues. Germline-derived CDR1 and CDR2 are PRHDT and FYEKMQ (reference sequence). The CDR3 loop reads CASSLGGRGYEQYF. Here the CDR3 DNA reads TGTGCCAGCAGCTTGGGAGGGAGAGGCTACGAGCAGTACTTC.

The rearrangement uses TRBV7-2 and TRBJ2-7; 15 bases are shared with TRBD2. From germline, CDR1 is SGHTA and CDR2 FQGNSA. The V and J ends lost 1 base and 3 bases, in that order; junction bases with no gene match: 7. This CDR3 is 18 amino acids long. The CDR3 protein is CASSLGTSGRVAFYEQYF. The CDR3 coding sequence is TGTGCCAGCAGCTTAGGGACTAGCGGGAGGGTCGCCTTCTACGAGCAGTACTTC.

This clone came up once. The chain carries TRBV28 and TRBJ2-7, with a tentative D call TRBD2 (5 bases). The germline gives CDR1 MDHEN, CDR2 SYDVKM. Trimming removed 6 bases at V and 7 bases at J, with 16 bases between. The CDR3 runs 13 residues. The DNA of the CDR3 is TGTGCCAGCAGGTGGACTGGAACAAGAGAGCAGTACTTC. Amino acids: CASRWTGTREQYF.

The chain has TRBV5-6 and TRBJ2-6, with 11 bases matching TRBD2. V trimming: 4 bases; J trimming: 1 base; junction bases outside the gene matches: 4. The length of the CDR3 is 17 residues. Germline lookup yields CDR1 SGHDT and CDR2 YYEEEE. The chain's CDR3 is CASSALAGVSGANVLTF. In nucleotides, the CDR3 is TGTGCCAGCAGCGCACTAGCGGGAGTTTCTGGGGCCAACGTCCTGACTTTC.

This chain joins TRBV6-6 and TRBJ1-3; D remains unclear. CDR1 and CDR2 from the germline V gene are MNHNY and SVGAGI (reference sequence). CDR3 length: 15 amino acids. V shed 0 bases and J shed 4 bases, with 10 bases lying between them. The CDR3 bases are TGTGCCAGCAGTTACTCGGCTGGCCACGGAAACACCATATATTTT. This gives the protein CASSYSAGHGNTIYF.

V is TRBV15 and J is TRBJ2-2; 9 positions agree with TRBD1. V shed 1 base and J 2 bases; nucleotides not matched to a gene: 5. Germline V gene data show CDR1 as LNHNV and CDR2 as YYDKDF (reference sequence). CDR3 length: 17 residues. Written as DNA, the CDR3 is TGTGCCACCAGCAGAGCCCCGGGACAGGGTAACACCGGGGAGCTGTTTTTT. Protein sequence: CATSRAPGQGNTGELFF.